This T cell receptor beta chain was profiled in a study of blood T cells in healthy people across ages. Study-wide points: Naive T cell percentage showed a strong correlation with the diversity of TCR beta. The unsorted PBMCs prevented any conclusive comparison of naive versus antigen-experienced cells.

Trimming left V 2 bases short and J 7 bases short, with 11 bases between. The CDR3 has 13 residues. Per germline, CDR1 MNHNY and CDR2 SVGAGI (reference sequence). With respect to this clonotype: Its matching antigen is unknown.

Sample-barcoded 5' priming and a J-beta primer mix drove a second PCR of about 6 to 12 cycles. MiXCR, run by TCRdb on the 5' RACE reads, gives a single entry per CDR3 protein. The data show 980,000 or so distinct CDR3 sequences, approximately 49% seen once. The chain has TRBV6-6 and TRBJ1-2; maybe TRBD1 (5 bases). This receptor was obtained from a man younger than 45 in good health. Sequencing was carried out using blood. CDR3 nucleotide sequence: TGTGCCAGCAGTTACGGGGGGAATAGTGGCTACACCTTC. Protein sequence: CASSYGGNSGYTF.